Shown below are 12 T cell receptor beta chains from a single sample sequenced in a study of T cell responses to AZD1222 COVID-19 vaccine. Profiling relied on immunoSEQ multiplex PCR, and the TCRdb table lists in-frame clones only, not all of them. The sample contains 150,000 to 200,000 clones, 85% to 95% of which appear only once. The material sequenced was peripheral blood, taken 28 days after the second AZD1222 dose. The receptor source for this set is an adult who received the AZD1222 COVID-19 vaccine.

CDR3 in amino acids: CASSTNSGIGYTF. The DNA for the CDR3 is TGTGCCAGCAGCACGAACTCAGGGATCGGCTACACCTTC. The chain links TRBV7-9 to TRBJ1-2, with D perhaps matching TRBD1 (5 bases). This CDR3 contains 13 residues. CDR1 and CDR2 (germline): SEHNR, FQNEAQ (reference sequence). The V end lost 5 bases, the J end lost 8 bases, and 15 bases lay between the germline ends.

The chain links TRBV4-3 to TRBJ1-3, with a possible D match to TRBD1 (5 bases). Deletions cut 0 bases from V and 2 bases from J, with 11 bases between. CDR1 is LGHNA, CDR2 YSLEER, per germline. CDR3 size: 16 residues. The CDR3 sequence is CASSQERPGTGNTIYF. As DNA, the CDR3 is TGCGCCAGCAGCCAAGAGAGGCCAGGGACTGGAAACACCATATATTTT.

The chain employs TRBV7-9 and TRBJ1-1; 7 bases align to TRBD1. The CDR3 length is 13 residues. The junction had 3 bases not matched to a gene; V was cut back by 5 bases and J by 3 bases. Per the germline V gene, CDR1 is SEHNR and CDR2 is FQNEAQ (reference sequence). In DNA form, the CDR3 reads TGTGCCAGCAGCCCCGACAGGGACACTGAAGCTTTCTTT. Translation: CASSPDRDTEAFF.

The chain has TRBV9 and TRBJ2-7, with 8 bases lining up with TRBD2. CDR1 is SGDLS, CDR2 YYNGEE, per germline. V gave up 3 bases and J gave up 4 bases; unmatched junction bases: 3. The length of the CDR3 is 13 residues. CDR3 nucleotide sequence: TGTGCCAGCAGCGGGACTAGCCGTTACGAGCAGTACTTC. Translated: CASSGTSRYEQYF.

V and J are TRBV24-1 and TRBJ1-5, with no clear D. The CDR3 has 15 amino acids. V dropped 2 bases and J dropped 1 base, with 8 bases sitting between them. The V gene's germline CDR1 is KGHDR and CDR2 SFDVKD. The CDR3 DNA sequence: TGTGCCACCAGTGATTGGTTAGGGAGCAATCAGCCCCAGCATTTT. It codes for CATSDWLGSNQPQHF.

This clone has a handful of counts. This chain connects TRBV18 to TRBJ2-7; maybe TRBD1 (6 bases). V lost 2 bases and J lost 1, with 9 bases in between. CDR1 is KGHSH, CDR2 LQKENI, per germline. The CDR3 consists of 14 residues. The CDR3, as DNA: TGTGCCAGCTCACCAAGGACAGAGTCCTACGAGCAGTACTTC. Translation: CASSPRTESYEQYF.

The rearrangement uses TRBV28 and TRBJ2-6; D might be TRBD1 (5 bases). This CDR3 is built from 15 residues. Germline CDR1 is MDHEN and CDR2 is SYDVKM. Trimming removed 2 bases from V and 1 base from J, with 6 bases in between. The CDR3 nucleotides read TGTGCCAGCAGTTTAGCAGGGTCTGGGGCCAACGTCCTGACTTTC. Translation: CASSLAGSGANVLTF.

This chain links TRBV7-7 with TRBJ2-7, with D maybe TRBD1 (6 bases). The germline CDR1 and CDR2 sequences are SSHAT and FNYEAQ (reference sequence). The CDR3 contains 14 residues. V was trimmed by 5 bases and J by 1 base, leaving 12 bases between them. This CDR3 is CASSPLRGSYEQYF. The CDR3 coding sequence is TGTGCCAGCAGCCCCCTCAGGGGTTCCTACGAGCAGTACTTC.

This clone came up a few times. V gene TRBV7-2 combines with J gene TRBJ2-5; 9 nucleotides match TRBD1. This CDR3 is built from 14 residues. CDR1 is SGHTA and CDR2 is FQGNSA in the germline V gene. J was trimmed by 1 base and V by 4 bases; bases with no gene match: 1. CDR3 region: CASSSTGGQETQYF. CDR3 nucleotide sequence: TGTGCCAGCAGCTCGACAGGGGGCCAAGAGACCCAGTACTTC.

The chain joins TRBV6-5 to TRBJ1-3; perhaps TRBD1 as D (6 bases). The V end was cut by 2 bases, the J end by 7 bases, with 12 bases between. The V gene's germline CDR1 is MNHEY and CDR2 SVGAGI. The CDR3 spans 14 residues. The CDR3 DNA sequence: TGTGCCAGCAGTTACGGGGGGCTGGAGAACACCATATATTTT. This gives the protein CASSYGGLENTIYF.

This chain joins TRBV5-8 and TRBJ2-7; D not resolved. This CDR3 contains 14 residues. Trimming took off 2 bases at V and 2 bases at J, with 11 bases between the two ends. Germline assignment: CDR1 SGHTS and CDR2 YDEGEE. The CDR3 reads CASSFIPPTYEQYF. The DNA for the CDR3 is TGTGCCAGCAGCTTTATTCCCCCCACCTACGAGCAGTACTTC. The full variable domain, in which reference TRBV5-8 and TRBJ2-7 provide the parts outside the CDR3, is EAGVTQSPTHLIKTRGQQATLRCSPISGHTSVYWYQQALGLGLQFLLWYDEGEERNRGNFPPRFSGRQFPNYSSELNVNALELEDSALYLCASSFIPPTYEQYFGPGTRLTVT.

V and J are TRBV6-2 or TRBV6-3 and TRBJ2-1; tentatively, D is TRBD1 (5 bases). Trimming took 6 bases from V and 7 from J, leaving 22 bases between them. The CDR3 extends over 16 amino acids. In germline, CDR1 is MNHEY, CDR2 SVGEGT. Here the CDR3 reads CASSSDPAGQGNEQFF. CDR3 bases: TGTGCCAGCAGCTCCGATCCGGCAGGGCAAGGGAATGAGCAGTTCTTC.